The clone carrying this TCR beta chain was recorded a few times. Its antigen is as yet unknown. The PCR made use of 60 Vbeta and 13 Jbeta primers. Measured with immunoSEQ multiplex PCR; TCRdb has only the in-frame clones, and not every one. The table includes roughly 100,000 clones, about an eighth detected once. The data stem from a study of cytomegalovirus exposure and HLA in healthy donors. Study background: In a previous analysis, around 120 million unique TCR beta sequences were found from 170 million or so T cells.

Study-wide points: The majority of CMV-associated TCR beta chains were reported as apparently HLA-restricted in a later analysis.

The specimen sequenced was PBMCs. The sequence derives from a man aged 35 to 55 in good health and CMV-seropositive.

The CDR3 sequence is CASSRPAGGPRTDTQYF. In DNA, the CDR3 is TGCGCCAGCAGCCGTCCCGCGGGAGGGCCTAGGACAGATACGCAGTATTTT. This chain uses TRBV4-1 with TRBJ2-3; 9 bases map to TRBD2. The CDR3 loop spans 17 amino acids. Germline assignment: CDR1 MGHRA and CDR2 YSYEKL. The V segment lost 4 bases and the J segment 3 bases; nucleotides outside the gene matches: 11.